This T cell receptor (beta chain) was profiled in a study of read filtering for tumor transcriptome and immune sequencing. Study-level points and caveats: This fraction held mixed bone marrow immune cells after CD138-negative sorting.

This CDR3 has 15 residues. The germline gives CDR1 SGHTA, CDR2 FQGTGA. About this clonotype itself: Its target is not known. Possible read error: a much larger clone is one base away.

The library was built from 400 ng RNA with molecular barcoded adaptors for alpha/delta and beta/gamma chains. TCRdb reanalysed the reads using MiXCR and keeps one entry per CDR3 protein. The sample yields around 48,000 distinct CDR3 sequences, roughly 19% seen once. The sample taken for sequencing was a population of CD138-negative cells sorted from bone marrow. This receptor was taken from a donor older than 35 with multiple myeloma. The rearrangement links TRBV7-3 to TRBJ1-1; D is perhaps TRBD1 (5 bases). This CDR3 reads CASSLLGTENTEAYF. CDR3 DNA sequence: TGTGCCAGCAGCCTCCTTGGGACTGAGAACACTGAAGCTTACTTT.